A single sample gave rise to the 22 T cell receptor beta chains below, sequenced in a study of blood T cell repertoires in COVID-19. The table came from immunoSEQ multiplex PCR; TCRdb's copy has only in-frame clones and leaves some out. This table holds approximately 110,000 clones, around four fifths found once. The source material was peripheral blood. These receptors all stem from a woman in her thirties or forties with acute or convalescent COVID-19.

This clone was detected once. The rearrangement links TRBV5-1 to TRBJ2-3; tentative D call: TRBD2 (6 bases). Germline V gene data show CDR1 as SGHRS and CDR2 as YFSETQ. The germline V and J ends were trimmed by 4 bases and 0 bases, with 9 bases remaining between them. The CDR3 runs 14 residues. The CDR3 spells CASSLSGSTDTQYF. The DNA for the CDR3 is TGCGCCAGCAGCCTGAGCGGGAGCACAGATACGCAGTATTTT.

This clone came up once. Relative to the germline gene, one junction end is altered; a read error may explain this. The genes are TRBV5-1 and TRBJ2-1; possible D gene TRBD2, 5 bases. The germline V gene encodes CDR1 SGHRS and CDR2 YFSETQ. The CDR3 contains 15 residues. The CDR3 loop is CASSLAERRTLERFF. In nucleotides, the CDR3 is TGCGCCAGCAGCTTGGCCGAACGGCGGACTCTAGAGCGGTTCTTC.

This clone came up a few times. This sequence joins TRBV29-1 and TRBJ1-1; the D gene is possibly TRBD1 (6 bases). Per germline, CDR1 SQVTM and CDR2 ANQGSEA. V was shortened by 6 bases and J by 0 bases, with 14 bases between the two germline ends. The CDR3 runs 14 residues. The CDR3 bases are TGCAGCGTCACAGGGCCCTACATGAACACTGAAGCTTTCTTT. Protein product: CSVTGPYMNTEAFF.

The rearrangement links TRBV3-1 (or the pseudogene TRBV3-2) to TRBJ1-1; 7 positions agree with TRBD1. The germline V gene encodes CDR1 LGHDT and CDR2 YNNKEL (reference sequence). CDR3 length equals 16 residues. V lost 1 base, J lost 1 base, and 6 bases stayed unmatched. The CDR3 region has the DNA TGTGCCAGCAGCCAAGGACAGGGATGGAGGAACACTGAAGCTTTCTTT. Amino acids: CASSQGQGWRNTEAFF.

The chain is built from TRBV2 and TRBJ1-5, with 8 bases lining up with TRBD1. Germline V gene lookup returns CDR1 SNHLY and CDR2 FYNNEI. Trimming cost V 5 bases and J 3 bases; bases outside gene matches: 6. CDR3 size: 15 residues. The CDR3 here is CASSSPDRDNQPQHF. DNA for the CDR3: TGTGCCAGCAGTTCTCCGGACAGGGACAATCAGCCCCAGCATTTT.

The rearrangement joins TRBV7-9 to TRBJ2-2; the D gene is possibly TRBD2 (5 bases). The germline CDR1 and CDR2 sequences are SEHNR and FQNEAQ (reference sequence). V dropped 2 bases and J dropped 3 bases, with 10 bases sitting between them. CDR3 length: 15 residues. Here the CDR3 DNA reads TGTGCCAGCAGCTTATACATCGGGGACACCGGGGAGCTGTTTTTT. This encodes CASSLYIGDTGELFF.

V and J are TRBV9 and TRBJ1-3; a weak D match, TRBD1 (5 bases). The CDR3 loop spans 16 amino acids. The germline CDR1 and CDR2 sequences are SGDLS and YYNGEE. V was trimmed by 0 bases and J by 0 bases, leaving 10 bases between them. The CDR3 loop reads CASSVGGSSSGNTIYF. In DNA form, the CDR3 reads TGTGCCAGCAGCGTAGGGGGCTCGAGCTCTGGAAACACCATATATTTT. The variable domain in full, completed from reference TRBV9 and TRBJ1-3, reads DSGVTQTPKHLITATGQRVTLRCSPRSGDLSVYWYQQSLDQGLQFLIQYYNGEERAKGNILERFSAQQFPDLHSELNLSSLELGDSALYFCASSVGGSSSGNTIYFGEGSWLTVV.

The chain employs TRBV12-3 or TRBV12-4 and TRBJ2-7, with D possibly TRBD1 on 5 matching bases. The CDR3 sequence is 13 residues long. Between the trimmed V and J ends, which lost 6 bases and 1 base, there was a span of 10 bases. The CDR3 is CASSKTASYEQYF. CDR3 in DNA: TGTGCCAGCAGCAAGACAGCGTCCTACGAGCAGTACTTC.

CDR3 nucleotide sequence: TGTGCCAGCAAGACTAGCGGGGGGAGGGATACGCAGTATTTT. The encoded protein is CASKTSGGRDTQYF. This chain links TRBV6-5 with TRBJ2-3, with TRBD2 matching over 13 bases. CDR3 length equals 14 residues. Trimming removed 7 bases from V and 6 bases from J; junction bases left unmatched: 4. CDR1 is MNHEY and CDR2 is SVGAGI in the germline V gene.

The chain recombines TRBV27 with TRBJ1-5, with a weak D call TRBD1 (5 bases). The length of the CDR3 is 16 residues. Trimming pared 4 bases from V and 7 bases from J, leaving 20 bases between. Germline loops: CDR1 MNHEY, CDR2 SMNVEV (reference sequence). CDR3 nucleotides: TGTGCCAGCAGTTCCCGAGGCGGGGTTAAGGGGCAGCCCCAGCATTTT. Translating it yields CASSSRGGVKGQPQHF.

The V gene is TRBV20-1, the J gene TRBJ2-3; D is ambiguous. Trimming removed 4 bases at V and 5 bases at J, with 4 bases between. This CDR3 has 10 residues. CDR1 is DFQATT and CDR2 is SNEGSKA in the germline V gene (reference sequence). CDR3 amino acids: CSAIIDTQYF. In DNA, the CDR3 is TGCAGTGCTATAATAGATACGCAGTATTTT.

The rearrangement links TRBV5-4 to TRBJ2-7; D is ambiguous. The V gene's germline CDR1 is SGHNT and CDR2 YYREEE (reference sequence). Trimming removed 0 bases at V and 0 bases at J, with 10 bases between. The CDR3 runs to 15 residues. The chain's CDR3 is CASSLGVSSSYEQYF. CDR3 in DNA: TGTGCCAGCAGCTTGGGCGTTTCAAGCTCCTACGAGCAGTACTTC.

The chain couples TRBV18 to TRBJ2-7; 9 bases align to TRBD2. Germline CDR1 KGHSH, CDR2 LQKENI. Losses at the gene ends were 5 bases for V and 2 bases for J; bases not matched to a gene: 7. The CDR3 is made up of 15 amino acids. CDR3 region: CASSLSTSGAYEQYF. The CDR3 DNA is TGTGCCAGCTCATTATCGACTAGCGGTGCCTACGAGCAGTACTTC.

The V and J genes are TRBV5-6 and TRBJ1-1; D call uncertain. V shed 1 base and J shed 11 bases, with 15 bases lying between them. The germline CDR1 and CDR2 sequences are SGHDT and YYEEEE. The CDR3 has 13 residues. The CDR3 DNA sequence: TGTGCCAGCAGCTTGCAAGGTGGAGGTGAGGCTTTCTTT. It translates to CASSLQGGGEAFF. Drawing the rest from reference TRBV5-6 and TRBJ1-1, the complete variable domain is DAGVTQSPTHLIKTRGQQVTLRCSPKSGHDTVSWYQQALGQGPQFIFQYYEEEERQRGNFPDRFSGHQFPNYSSELNVNALLLGDSALYLCASSLQGGGEAFFGQGTRLTVV.

There are a few counts of this clone. The rearrangement links TRBV18 to TRBJ1-2; D is unclear. V was shortened by 3 bases and J by 8 bases, with 16 bases between the two germline ends. CDR3 size: 14 residues. Germline loops: CDR1 KGHSH, CDR2 LQKENI. This chain's CDR3 is CASSPRNAAGGYTF. CDR3 in DNA: TGTGCCAGCTCACCTCGAAATGCGGCGGGGGGCTACACCTTC.

The chain uses TRBV5-1 and TRBJ2-7, with no clear D. V was pared by 4 bases and J by 3 bases, with 17 bases between. Germline V gene data show CDR1 as SGHRS and CDR2 as YFSETQ. The CDR3 contains 15 residues. CDR3 DNA sequence: TGCGCCAGCAGCCCTACCGTCGCTCTCTACTACGAGCAGTACTTC. Protein sequence: CASSPTVALYYEQYF.

This chain connects TRBV7-2 to TRBJ1-5, with a tentative D call TRBD1 (5 bases). V lost 5 bases and J lost 7, with 9 bases in between. Per the germline V gene, CDR1 is SGHTA and CDR2 is FQGNSA. The CDR3 loop spans 12 amino acids. CDR3 sequence (DNA): TGTGCCAGCAGCCGGGAGGGGCAGCCCCAGCATTTT. This sequence encodes CASSREGQPQHF.

V is TRBV19 and J is TRBJ1-6; D uncertain. V gave up 0 bases and J gave up 5 bases, with 5 bases separating them. Germline CDR1 is LNHDA and CDR2 is SQIVND (reference sequence). CDR3 length equals 14 residues. CDR3 sequence reads: CASSIDRNNSPLHF. DNA of the CDR3: TGTGCCAGTAGTATAGACAGGAATAATTCACCCCTCCACTTT.

In DNA, the CDR3 is TGTGCCAGCAGTTACTACCCTAGACAGGATATCTCCTACGAGCAGTACTTC. This sequence encodes CASSYYPRQDISYEQYF. The chain joins TRBV6-2 or TRBV6-3 to TRBJ2-7, with D possibly being TRBD1 (6 bases). The CDR3 has 17 amino acids. The germline V gene encodes CDR1 MNHEY and CDR2 SVGEGT. V lost 1 base to trimming and J lost 0 bases, with 16 bases between them.

The CDR3, as DNA: TGTGCCAGCAGCTTAACGGCTAGTACGTACGAGCAGTACTTC. It specifies CASSLTASTYEQYF. The chain uses TRBV7-2 and TRBJ2-7; D call uncertain. The CDR3 sequence is 14 residues long. Germline loops: CDR1 SGHTA, CDR2 FQGNSA. V was clipped by 2 bases and J by 4 bases, with 12 bases between them.

The chain recombines TRBV4-2 with TRBJ1-2; D uncertain. Trimming shortened V by 0 bases and J by 5 bases, and 16 bases separated the two germline ends. This CDR3 spans 16 amino acids. The germline V gene encodes CDR1 LGHNA and CDR2 YNFKEQ. The CDR3 is CASSQEWAGDFYGYTF. The CDR3 DNA reads as TGTGCCAGCAGCCAAGAATGGGCGGGAGATTTTTATGGCTACACCTTC.

The rearrangement joins TRBV19 to TRBJ1-4; D might be TRBD1 (6 bases). Germline V gene lookup returns CDR1 LNHDA and CDR2 SQIVND (reference sequence). CDR3 size: 15 residues. Trimming removed 5 bases from V and 1 base from J, with 11 bases in between. CDR3 in DNA: TGTGCCAGTAGTGGCCAGACAGGAACTAATGAAAAACTGTTTTTT. As protein: CASSGQTGTNEKLFF.